These 18 T cell receptor beta chains share one sample of origin, sequenced in a study of blood T cell repertoires in COVID-19. This table comes from immunoSEQ multiplex PCR, and its TCRdb copy is limited to in-frame clones, with some not included. The data show around 140,000 clones, with around nine tenths seen just once and more than 6.5% held by the top ten. Material: peripheral blood. The receptors come from a woman in her forties or fifties with active or convalescent COVID-19.

The V and J genes are TRBV7-2 and TRBJ2-2, with a tentative D call TRBD1 (5 bases). This CDR3 is 15 amino acids long. The ends were cut back, 5 bases at V and 1 base at J, with 11 bases in the middle. The germline gives CDR1 SGHTA, CDR2 FQGNSA. The CDR3 region has the DNA TGTGCCAGCAGCCCCCAGGGCGGGAACACCGGGGAGCTGTTTTTT. It codes for CASSPQGGNTGELFF. Variable domain in full (rest from reference TRBV7-2 and TRBJ2-2): GAGVSQSPSNKVTEKGKDVELRCDPISGHTALYWYRQSLGQGLEFLIYFQGNSAPDKSGLPSDRFSAERTGGSVSTLTIQRTQQEDSAVYLCASSPQGGNTGELFFGEGSRLTVL.

J is TRBJ2-1 and V is TRBV7-3; 9 bases fit TRBD2. The CDR3 spans 15 residues. J was trimmed by 5 bases and V by 5 bases; bases with no gene match: 7. From germline, CDR1 is SGHTA and CDR2 FQGTGA. The CDR3 nucleotides read TGTGCCAGCAGCCAAGCGGGGGGATACAACAATGAGCAGTTCTTC. Translation gives CASSQAGGYNNEQFF.

The J gene is TRBJ2-7, the V gene TRBV7-6; maybe TRBD1 (6 bases). Germline assignment: CDR1 SGHVS and CDR2 FNYEAQ. The CDR3 contains 13 residues. The germline V and J ends were trimmed by 5 bases and 4 bases, with 12 bases remaining between them. The CDR3 DNA follows: TGTGCCAGCAGCGCTACCAGGGGTTACGAGCAGTACTTC. Translated, it gives CASSATRGYEQYF.

The genes are TRBV7-2 and TRBJ1-2; maybe TRBD1 (6 bases). The CDR3 covers 13 residues. Germline lookup yields CDR1 SGHTA and CDR2 FQGNSA. V lost 4 bases and J lost 5, with 11 bases in between. CDR3 DNA: TGTGCCAGCAGCTCAGGGGACCCGTATGGCTACACCTTC. It specifies CASSSGDPYGYTF.

The DNA of the CDR3 is TGTGCCAGCAGTTCCCCCTGGGGTAGGGGGAACTATGGCTACACCTTC. It yields the protein CASSSPWGRGNYGYTF. The chain carries TRBV6-2 or TRBV6-3 and TRBJ1-2; possibly TRBD1 for D (6 bases). Trimming removed 4 bases at V and 2 bases at J, with 17 bases between. CDR3 length: 16 residues. The germline gives CDR1 MNHEY, CDR2 SVGEGT.

The V and J genes are TRBV7-2 and TRBJ2-5; the D gene is possibly TRBD2 (5 bases). Germline CDR1 SGHTA, CDR2 FQGNSA. The CDR3 runs 14 residues. The V gene lost 1 base and the J gene lost 1 base, with 7 bases spanning the gap. CDR3 DNA: TGTGCCAGCAGCTTAGGAGGACTCCAAGAGACCCAGTACTTC. It encodes CASSLGGLQETQYF. The full variable domain, with the rest looked up from reference TRBV7-2 and TRBJ2-5, is GAGVSQSPSNKVTEKGKDVELRCDPISGHTALYWYRQSLGQGLEFLIYFQGNSAPDKSGLPSDRFSAERTGGSVSTLTIQRTQQEDSAVYLCASSLGGLQETQYFGPGTRLLVL.

The DNA for the CDR3 is TGTGCCAGAAGCTTGGAGGGACAGGGGGATCAGCCCCAGCATTTT. It codes for CARSLEGQGDQPQHF. The V and J genes are TRBV5-3 and TRBJ1-5; 11 positions agree with TRBD1. TRBV5-3 is designated an ORF whose function remains uncertain. Trimming at V came to 0 bases and at J to 5 bases, leaving 1 base not matched to a gene. This CDR3 spans 15 amino acids.

A remark on this clone: Other DNA sequences from this sample encode an identical CDR3 as well. The rearrangement links TRBV9 to TRBJ2-7; 11 bases fit TRBD2. The V gene end was trimmed by 3 bases and the J gene end by 4 bases; junction bases not matched to a gene: 3. The CDR3 sequence is 14 residues long. Germline V gene data show CDR1 as SGDLS and CDR2 as YYNGEE. Here the CDR3 reads CASSAGTSGYEQYF. CDR3 nucleotides: TGTGCCAGCAGCGCCGGGACTAGCGGATACGAGCAGTACTTC.

This chain joins TRBV24-1 and TRBJ2-1; 12 nucleotides agree with TRBD2. The CDR3 runs 15 residues. V trimming: 9 bases; J trimming: 4 bases; junction bases outside the gene matches: 6. Germline lookup yields CDR1 KGHDR and CDR2 SFDVKD. The CDR3 spells CATSTGTSGYNEQFF. Written as DNA, the CDR3 is TGTGCCACCTCGACCGGGACTAGCGGGTACAATGAGCAGTTCTTC.

The V gene is TRBV9, the J gene TRBJ1-3; 8 bases are shared with TRBD1. V lost 3 bases and J lost 2; bases outside the gene matches: 4. There are 15 residues in the CDR3. Germline V gene data show CDR1 as SGDLS and CDR2 as YYNGEE. In nucleotides, the CDR3 is TGTGCCAGCAGCGCAGAACAGGGGGCTGGAAACACCATATATTTT. Its protein product is CASSAEQGAGNTIYF.

The genes are TRBV5-5 and TRBJ2-5, with 7 bases identical to TRBD1. V shed 5 bases, J shed 5 bases, and the junction held 9 bases outside the gene matches. CDR1 is SGHKS and CDR2 is YYEKEE in the germline V gene (reference sequence). The CDR3 is made up of 14 amino acids. In DNA form, the CDR3 reads TGTGCCAGCAGTCCTTGGACAGGTTCCGAGACCCAGTACTTC. Translated: CASSPWTGSETQYF.

The chain joins TRBV29-1 to TRBJ2-1; perhaps TRBD2 as D (7 bases). From germline, CDR1 is SQVTM and CDR2 ANQGSEA. Deletions cut 7 bases from V and 2 bases from J, with 18 bases between. The CDR3 runs 15 residues. CDR3 protein: CSAEGGAGAYNEQFF. The CDR3 DNA follows: TGCAGCGCCGAGGGGGGGGCAGGGGCCTACAATGAGCAGTTCTTC.

The CDR3 protein is CASSLSVNTEAFF. The CDR3 coding sequence is TGTGCCAGCAGCTTATCAGTGAACACTGAAGCTTTCTTT. V gene TRBV7-9 combines with J gene TRBJ1-1; no clear D gene. Germline V gene data show CDR1 as SEHNR and CDR2 as FQNEAQ (reference sequence). Trimming shortened V by 2 bases and J by 0 bases, and 4 bases separated the two germline ends. The CDR3 is 13 amino acids.

The rearrangement joins TRBV23-1 to TRBJ1-5, with D unclear. TRBV23-1 belongs to the ORF category, with a function that is uncertain. Trimming pared 0 bases from V and 2 bases from J, leaving 11 bases between. The CDR3 loop spans 16 amino acids. The CDR3 nucleotides read TGCGCCAGCAGTCAATCGAGGGTGAGGCGCAATCAGCCCCAGCATTTT. It encodes CASSQSRVRRNQPQHF.

The table lists this clone with a count of one. The chain recombines TRBV28 with TRBJ2-5, with a possible D match to TRBD2 (6 bases). The germline gives CDR1 MDHEN, CDR2 SYDVKM. CDR3 length: 16 residues. Trimming cost V 3 bases and J 2 bases, with 16 bases left between them. The CDR3 sequence is CASSFGSGRGQETQYF. The DNA of the CDR3 is TGTGCCAGCAGTTTCGGTAGCGGCCGGGGGCAAGAGACCCAGTACTTC.

This chain links TRBV19 with TRBJ2-2; the match to TRBD2 covers 8 bases. The CDR3 has 16 residues. Germline V gene sequence: CDR1 LNHDA, CDR2 SQIVND (reference sequence). J lost 5 bases, V lost 5 bases, and 10 bases had no gene match. CDR3 DNA sequence: TGTGCCAGTAGTGGCACTCGAACGGGGGGGACCGGGGAGCTGTTTTTT. Amino acid sequence: CASSGTRTGGTGELFF.

The chain links TRBV11-2 to TRBJ2-7, with a possible D match to TRBD2 (7 bases). The germline V and J ends were trimmed by 5 bases and 3 bases, with 14 bases remaining between them. CDR3 length equals 14 residues. Per the germline V gene, CDR1 is SGHAT and CDR2 is FQNNGV. The CDR3 nucleotides read TGTGCCAGCAGCCTAGGGGGGGGCGGCTACGAGCAGTACTTC. Amino acid sequence: CASSLGGGGYEQYF. The full variable domain, with the rest looked up from reference TRBV11-2 and TRBJ2-7, is EAGVAQSPRYKIIEKRQSVAFWCNPISGHATLYWYQQILGQGPKLLIQFQNNGVVDDSQLPKDRFSAERLKGVDSTLKIQPAKLEDSAVYLCASSLGGGGYEQYFGPGTRLTVT.

The CDR3 reads CASSLNPGAQDTQYF. DNA for the CDR3: TGTGCCAGCAGTTTAAATCCGGGAGCACAAGATACGCAGTATTTT. This chain uses TRBV28 with TRBJ2-3, with a possible D match to TRBD2 (6 bases). V shed 2 bases and J shed 5 bases, with 14 bases lying between them. In germline, CDR1 is MDHEN, CDR2 SYDVKM. The CDR3 consists of 15 residues. The full variable domain, in which reference TRBV28 and TRBJ2-3 provide the parts outside the CDR3, is DVKVTQSSRYLVKRTGEKVFLECVQDMDHENMFWYRQDPGLGLRLIYFSYDVKMKEKGDIPEGYSVSREKKERFSLILESASTNQTSMYLCASSLNPGAQDTQYFGPGTRLTVL.